This TCR beta chain was obtained from a study of T cells in Graves' hyperthyroidism and ophthalmopathy. The germline V gene has CDR1 SQVTM and CDR2 ANQGSEA. V was pared by 4 bases and J by 0 bases, with 10 bases between. The CDR3 loop spans 13 amino acids. Amplified TCR beta CDR3 regions came from RNA transcripts. A first-round RT-PCR of the TCR CDR3 used the HTBI primer set. TCRdb independently ran MiXCR on the multiplex PCR reads; one entry per CDR3 protein. The table records hundreds of thousands of distinct CDR3 sequences, approximately 40% of them present only once. This clonotype has at least ten counts. The antigen is undetermined. Hyperthyroidism in the patients, aged 18 to 65, was newly diagnosed and under 2 months in duration. Diagnoses rested on clinical symptoms, serum thyroxine and TRAb, thyroid ultrasound and orbital computed tomography. The study, taken as a whole, reports: Also found in blood were most expanded thyroid clonotypes above 0.001.

What was sequenced was blood. The chain carries TRBV29-1 and TRBJ2-7; D is ambiguous. The TCR was taken from a man younger than 30 with Graves' hyperthyroidism. In DNA form, the CDR3 reads TGCAGCGTTGCAACCAAGCACTCCTACGAGCAGTACTTC. Protein sequence: CSVATKHSYEQYF.